This TCR beta chain stems from a study of T cell changes during pregnancy in multiple sclerosis. TCRdb's table, derived via immunoSEQ multiplex PCR, lists solely in-frame clones and lacks some. This table holds 60,000 to 90,000 clones, roughly 90% found once. Between the trimmed V and J ends, which lost 5 bases and 2 bases, there was a span of 12 bases. This CDR3 has 14 amino acids. Germline V CDR1 and CDR2: SEHNR, FQNEAQ (reference sequence). The receptor was derived from a female donor with multiple sclerosis, enrolled in a pregnancy study. The chain joins TRBV7-9 to TRBJ1-1; TRBD1 might be the D (6 bases). Here the sequenced sample was peripheral blood, taken before pregnancy. For the CDR3, the DNA is TGTGCCAGCAGCCCCAGGGGACCCAACACTGAAGCTTTCTTT. It codes for CASSPRGPNTEAFF.